The sequence of this T cell receptor (beta chain) was determined in a study of T cells after yellow fever vaccination. Study-wide results and caveats: The presence of abundant clonotypes contaminating from the bulk population was possible in FACS-sorted repertoires.

The CDR3 spans 13 residues. V lost 4 bases, J lost 1 base, and 8 bases lay in between. Germline assignment: CDR1 SGHKS and CDR2 YYEKEE (reference sequence). TCRdb analysed the 5' RACE reads with MiXCR anew, one entry per CDR3 protein. The sample shows 96,000 or so distinct CDR3 sequences, more than 7.5% of them seen only once. V is TRBV5-5 and J is TRBJ1-1; no clear D. Sequenced material: CD8+ T cells not binding an NS4B(214-222) dextramer, sorted from PBMCs, taken roughly 15 days after the first yellow fever vaccination. This TCR was recovered from a young man who received the YFV17D yellow fever vaccine. The CDR3 sequence is CASSAHENTEAFF. The CDR3 DNA follows: TGTGCCAGCAGCGCACATGAGAACACTGAAGCTTTCTTT.